The 32 T cell receptor beta chains given below trace back to one sample, sequenced in a study of radiation and T cells in renal cell carcinoma. Using immunoSEQ multiplex PCR, the repertoire was profiled, and TCRdb retains in-frame clones only, with some absent. The table shows some 81,000 clones, with about 88% occurring only once. The sample's time point: blood 4 weeks post-SBRT, at nephrectomy. As for treatment: 15 Gy SBRT to primary tumor, nephrectomy 4 weeks later. The starting material was blood, obtained from a patient whose treatment included radiotherapy and nephrectomy. The receptor set was obtained from a woman in her seventies with renal cell carcinoma.

This chain links TRBV5-1 with TRBJ2-3; possible D gene TRBD1, 5 bases. Trimming removed 4 bases at V and 2 bases at J, with 11 bases between. Germline CDR1 reads SGHRS; CDR2 reads YFSETQ. This CDR3 has 14 residues. DNA of the CDR3: TGCGCCAGCAGCCTAGGACATTCCACAGATACGCAGTATTTT. Its translation is CASSLGHSTDTQYF.

The chain joins TRBV19 to TRBJ1-5; D call uncertain. Trimming took 4 bases from V and 1 from J, leaving 2 bases between them. The V gene's germline CDR1 is LNHDA and CDR2 SQIVND (reference sequence). This CDR3 region has 12 residues. CDR3 in DNA: TGTGCCAGTAGTAGGAGCAATCAGCCCCAGCATTTT. This encodes CASSRSNQPQHF.

Comments on this clone: Germline and junction disagree at one end, which may indicate a read error. As DNA, the CDR3 is TGTGCCACCACTAGGACAGGGTCGAAATGGGTCTTC. This codes for CATTRTGSKWVF. The chain uses TRBV10-3 and TRBJ2-7; 8 nucleotides line up with TRBD1. Germline values: CDR1 ENHRY, CDR2 SYGVKD. CDR3 size: 12 residues.

The V call is TRBV25-1, the J call TRBJ1-5; no clear D. The germline V and J ends were trimmed by 4 bases and 1 base, with 8 bases remaining between them. The CDR3 length is 14 residues. CDR1 MGHDK and CDR2 SYGVNS come from the germline V gene. CDR3 sequence (DNA): TGTGCCAGCAGTGCGGCAGGCAGCAATCAGCCCCAGCATTTT. As protein: CASSAAGSNQPQHF.

The chain combines TRBV5-1 with TRBJ2-1; the D gene could be TRBD1 or TRBD2 (5 bases each). Germline CDR1 SGHRS, CDR2 YFSETQ. The V end lost 4 bases, the J end lost 4 bases, and 15 bases lay between the germline ends. The CDR3 runs to 15 residues. The chain's CDR3 is CASSVLGTGYNEQFF. In nucleotides, the CDR3 is TGCGCCAGCAGCGTCTTAGGGACGGGATACAATGAGCAGTTCTTC.

The chain combines TRBV7-3 with TRBJ2-7; 7 nucleotides match TRBD1. Germline-derived CDR1 and CDR2 are SGHTA and FQGTGA. Trimming cost V 6 bases and J 8 bases; bases outside gene matches: 7. The length of the CDR3 is 12 residues. The CDR3 loop reads CASSPGTAKQYF. In nucleotides, the CDR3 is TGTGCCAGCAGTCCCGGGACAGCGAAGCAGTACTTC.

The table lists this clone with a count of one. The chain is built from TRBV6-5 and TRBJ2-1; 8 bases agree with TRBD2. Trimming took 6 bases from V and 9 from J; bases not matched to a gene: 13. The CDR3 extends over 15 amino acids. From germline, CDR1 is MNHEY and CDR2 SVGAGI. The CDR3 DNA follows: TGTGCCAGCAGCCTCGCCTGGGGGGCGGGGGGTGAGCAGTTCTTC. Its translation is CASSLAWGAGGEQFF.

The rearrangement uses TRBV5-6 and TRBJ1-2; possibly TRBD1 for D (5 bases). The V end lost 4 bases, the J end lost 7 bases, and 23 bases lay between the germline ends. Germline assignment: CDR1 SGHDT and CDR2 YYEEEE. The CDR3 loop spans 16 amino acids. CDR3 residues: CASSPSPTGRRGGYTF. The DNA for the CDR3 is TGTGCCAGCAGCCCCTCCCCGACGGGGCGGAGGGGTGGCTACACCTTC.

This clone has a single count. The V call is TRBV30, the J call TRBJ2-7; the match to TRBD2 covers 8 bases. The CDR3 is made up of 16 amino acids. Losses at the gene ends were 4 bases for V and 5 bases for J; bases not matched to a gene: 16. Germline assignment: CDR1 GTSNPN and CDR2 SVGIG (reference sequence). CDR3 DNA: TGTGCCTGGACCTTTCCGAGGGGAGCGGGGGCCCACGAGCAGTACTTC. Translation gives CAWTFPRGAGAHEQYF.

This rearrangement joins TRBV5-1 to TRBJ2-6; 7 bases fit TRBD1. The CDR3 is 19 residues long. Germline V lookup: CDR1 SGHRS, CDR2 YFSETQ. V dropped 0 bases and J dropped 0; count of bases not matched to a gene: 9. The CDR3 is CASSLGPQGLSSGANVLTF. Here the CDR3 DNA reads TGCGCCAGCAGCTTGGGGCCACAGGGGCTCAGCTCTGGGGCCAACGTCCTGACTTTC. The full variable domain, its missing parts supplied by reference TRBV5-1 and TRBJ2-6, is KAGVTQTPRYLIKTRGQQVTLSCSPISGHRSVSWYQQTPGQGLQFLFEYFSETQRNKGNFPGRFSGRQFSNSRSEMNVSTLELGDSALYLCASSLGPQGLSSGANVLTFGAGSRLTVL.

This clone has more than one count but fewer than ten. V usage is TRBV19 and J usage is TRBJ1-1; D is unclear. The CDR3 length is 13 residues. The germline gives CDR1 LNHDA, CDR2 SQIVND (reference sequence). The V and J ends lost 3 bases and 4 bases respectively, with 9 bases between them. CDR3 region: CASSMLFSTEAFF. CDR3 sequence (DNA): TGTGCCAGTAGTATGTTGTTTTCCACTGAAGCTTTCTTT. The complete variable domain, with remaining parts taken from reference TRBV19 and TRBJ1-1, reads DGGITQSPKYLFRKEGQNVTLSCEQNLNHDAMYWYRQDPGQGLRLIYYSQIVNDFQKGDIAEGYSVSREKKESFPLTVTSAQKNPTAFYLCASSMLFSTEAFFGQGTRLTVV.

This clone was observed a handful of times. Other DNA sequences in this specimen translate into the identical CDR3. The rearrangement uses TRBV28 and TRBJ1-3; D is ambiguous. V lost 3 bases and J 4 bases, leaving 4 bases between the germline ends. Germline V gene data show CDR1 as MDHEN and CDR2 as SYDVKM. This CDR3 is 12 amino acids long. The DNA of the CDR3 is TGTGCCAGCAGTTTCGGCGGAAACACCATATATTTT. Amino acid sequence: CASSFGGNTIYF.

The chain couples TRBV28 to TRBJ1-2, with D unresolved. Per the germline V gene, CDR1 is MDHEN and CDR2 is SYDVKM. V was pared by 5 bases and J by 8 bases, with 12 bases between. The length of the CDR3 is 12 residues. CDR3 loop: CASSVSAPGYTF. CDR3 in DNA: TGTGCCAGCAGTGTCTCGGCGCCCGGCTACACCTTC.

This chain joins TRBV19 and TRBJ1-1, with TRBD1 identical over 7 bases. This CDR3 comprises 14 residues. The V segment lost 3 bases and the J segment 4 bases; nucleotides outside the gene matches: 5. Germline loops: CDR1 LNHDA, CDR2 SQIVND (reference sequence). The CDR3 sequence: CASSMEGAVTEAFF. DNA of the CDR3: TGTGCCAGTAGTATGGAGGGGGCTGTCACTGAAGCTTTCTTT.

V usage is TRBV6-1 and J usage is TRBJ2-5, with 11 nucleotides matching TRBD2. Germline lookup yields CDR1 MNHNS and CDR2 SASEGT. CDR3 length: 17 amino acids. The J segment lost 4 bases and the V segment lost 1 base, leaving 8 bases of the junction unmatched. CDR3 sequence reads: CASSEGGVSGGGETQYF. CDR3 nucleotides: TGTGCCAGCAGTGAAGGAGGAGTTAGCGGGGGGGGAGAGACCCAGTACTTC.

The chain employs TRBV6-1 and TRBJ1-5, with D perhaps matching TRBD1 (6 bases). The CDR3 has 14 amino acids. The germline gives CDR1 MNHNS, CDR2 SASEGT. Trimming left V 0 bases short and J 15 bases short, with 18 bases between. CDR3 DNA: TGTGCCAGCAGTGAAGCGCTCGGGACATCACCTTGGCATTTT. It specifies CASSEALGTSPWHF.

Only one count was recorded for this clone. V gene TRBV30 combines with J gene TRBJ1-4; D may be TRBD1 (5 bases). V dropped 0 bases and J dropped 4 bases, with 9 bases sitting between them. Germline values: CDR1 GTSNPN, CDR2 SVGIG (reference sequence). The CDR3 covers 14 residues. CDR3 loop: CAWSVGGGNEKLFF. The CDR3, as DNA: TGTGCCTGGAGTGTGGGGGGTGGTAATGAAAAACTGTTTTTT. The full variable domain, its missing parts supplied by reference TRBV30 and TRBJ1-4, is SQTIHQWPATLVQPVGSPLSLECTVEGTSNPNLYWYRQAAGRGLQLLFYSVGIGQISSEVPQNLSASRPQDRQFILSSKKLLLSDSGFYLCAWSVGGGNEKLFFGSGTQLSVL.

This clone came up once. The chain links TRBV6-1 to TRBJ2-2; TRBD1 aligns across 7 bases. CDR3 length equals 15 residues. Germline V gene sequence: CDR1 MNHNS, CDR2 SASEGT. V lost 6 bases to trimming and J lost 4 bases; unmatched junction nucleotides: 8. This CDR3 is CASSKGGAGTGELFF. Written as DNA, the CDR3 is TGTGCCAGCAGCAAAGGGGGCGCCGGCACCGGGGAGCTGTTTTTT.

There are a few counts of this clone. This chain uses TRBV28 with TRBJ1-1, with no clear D. CDR1 is MDHEN and CDR2 is SYDVKM in the germline V gene. The CDR3 loop spans 14 amino acids. V dropped 2 bases and J dropped 6 bases, with 13 bases sitting between them. The CDR3 reads CASSLRAKGPEAFF. In nucleotides, the CDR3 is TGTGCCAGCAGTTTACGGGCCAAAGGCCCTGAAGCTTTCTTT.

This clone was counted only a few times. CDR3 protein: CASSVSGWDLAEAFF. The CDR3 DNA reads as TGTGCCAGCAGCGTATCTGGGTGGGATCTGGCTGAAGCTTTCTTT. This sequence joins TRBV9 and TRBJ1-1; D not resolved. This CDR3 is built from 15 residues. V was trimmed by 1 base and J by 6 bases, leaving 16 bases between them. Germline lookup yields CDR1 SGDLS and CDR2 YYNGEE.

The chain combines TRBV11-2 with TRBJ1-5, with D maybe TRBD1 (5 bases). The CDR3 totals 16 residues. Trimming took off 1 base at V and 0 bases at J, with 10 bases between the two ends. Germline loops: CDR1 SGHAT, CDR2 FQNNGV. CDR3 DNA sequence: TGTGCCAGCAGCTTAGGGGGGAGTAATAGCAATCAGCCCCAGCATTTT. It yields the protein CASSLGGSNSNQPQHF.

The V call is TRBV7-2, the J call TRBJ2-3, with 8 bases identical to TRBD2. Germline V gene sequence: CDR1 SGHTA, CDR2 FQGNSA. The V segment lost 6 bases and the J segment 4 bases; nucleotides outside the gene matches: 12. The CDR3 contains 16 residues. The CDR3 DNA reads as TGTGCCAGCAGTTTTACACTCGGGGGGGGCGCAGATACGCAGTATTTT. Encoded protein: CASSFTLGGGADTQYF. Complete variable domain (other parts from reference TRBV7-2 and TRBJ2-3): GAGVSQSPSNKVTEKGKDVELRCDPISGHTALYWYRQSLGQGLEFLIYFQGNSAPDKSGLPSDRFSAERTGGSVSTLTIQRTQQEDSAVYLCASSFTLGGGADTQYFGPGTRLTVL.

The chain joins TRBV30 to TRBJ2-3, with TRBD2 matching 8 bases. The germline CDR1 and CDR2 sequences are GTSNPN and SVGIG (reference sequence). V was pared by 2 bases and J by 4 bases, with 5 bases of the junction left unmatched. The CDR3 loop spans 14 amino acids. The CDR3 bases are TGTGCCTGGAGTACTCGGGGGGGCCCAGATACGCAGTATTTT. As protein: CAWSTRGGPDTQYF. Full variable domain (missing parts from reference TRBV30 and TRBJ2-3): SQTIHQWPATLVQPVGSPLSLECTVEGTSNPNLYWYRQAAGRGLQLLFYSVGIGQISSEVPQNLSASRPQDRQFILSSKKLLLSDSGFYLCAWSTRGGPDTQYFGPGTRLTVL.

The chain combines TRBV11-1 with TRBJ2-3; 8 bases are a match to TRBD2. The CDR3 runs 16 residues. Germline CDR1 and CDR2: SGHAT and FQDESV (reference sequence). Losses at the gene ends were 1 base for V and 0 bases for J; bases not matched to a gene: 3. In DNA form, the CDR3 reads TGTGCCAGCAGCTTAGACGCGGGGGGAAGCACAGATACGCAGTATTTT. Encoded protein: CASSLDAGGSTDTQYF.

The rearrangement uses TRBV19 and TRBJ1-5; 7 positions agree with TRBD1. CDR3 length: 15 residues. V trimming: 7 bases; J trimming: 2 bases; junction bases outside the gene matches: 8. Germline CDR1 reads LNHDA; CDR2 reads SQIVND (reference sequence). Here the CDR3 reads CASIRQQGGNQPQHF. CDR3 bases: TGTGCCAGTATTCGACAGCAGGGGGGCAATCAGCCCCAGCATTTT.

The gene calls are TRBV15 and TRBJ1-1, with 8 bases matching TRBD1. Trimming at V came to 5 bases and at J to 9 bases, leaving 8 bases not matched to a gene. The germline V gene encodes CDR1 LNHNV and CDR2 YYDKDF (reference sequence). This CDR3 has 13 residues. CDR3 loop: CATSRGTGRQAFF. CDR3 coding DNA: TGTGCCACCAGCCGAGGGACAGGACGGCAAGCTTTCTTT. The complete variable domain, with remaining parts taken from reference TRBV15 and TRBJ1-1, reads DAMVIQNPRYQVTQFGKPVTLSCSQTLNHNVMYWYQQKSSQAPKLLFHYYDKDFNNEADTPDNFQSRRPNTSFCFLDIRSPGLGDTAMYLCATSRGTGRQAFFGQGTRLTVV.

The chain carries TRBV7-9 and TRBJ2-2; D tentatively fits TRBD1 or TRBD2 (5 bases each). Trimming removed 8 bases from V and 3 bases from J, with 13 bases in between. The CDR3 runs 14 residues. The germline V gene has CDR1 SEHNR and CDR2 FQNEAQ (reference sequence). The CDR3 sequence: CASLGVSDTGELFF. CDR3 bases: TGTGCCAGCCTGGGGGTGTCGGACACCGGGGAGCTGTTTTTT.

The chain carries TRBV10-3 and TRBJ2-1, with TRBD2 identical over 8 bases. The germline CDR1 and CDR2 sequences are ENHRY and SYGVKD. Trimming at V came to 11 bases and at J to 7 bases, leaving 13 bases not matched to a gene. The CDR3 has 14 amino acids. CDR3 sequence (DNA): TGTGCCTCCTCGGGGGGGGCCCGCTCGAATGAGCAGTTCTTC. It specifies CASSGGARSNEQFF.

The V call is TRBV6-5, the J call TRBJ1-1, with D tentatively TRBD1 (6 bases). Trimming shortened V by 9 bases and J by 4 bases, and 12 bases separated the two germline ends. Germline CDR1 reads MNHEY; CDR2 reads SVGAGI. The CDR3 runs 12 residues. The CDR3 reads CASRRGATEAFF. CDR3 in DNA: TGTGCCAGTCGACGGGGGGCCACTGAAGCTTTCTTT.

V usage is TRBV11-2 and J usage is TRBJ2-1; 7 bases line up with TRBD2. CDR1 and CDR2 from the germline V gene are SGHAT and FQNNGV. Losses at the gene ends were 5 bases for V and 6 bases for J; bases not matched to a gene: 10. This CDR3 contains 15 residues. The CDR3 coding sequence is TGTGCCAGCAGCCAGGAGCGGGGAAAGGGCAATGAGCAGTTCTTC. This translates into CASSQERGKGNEQFF.

The gene calls are TRBV6-5 and TRBJ2-4; D not resolved. This CDR3 has 13 residues. The ends were cut back, 4 bases at V and 0 bases at J, with 4 bases in the middle. Per the germline V gene, CDR1 is MNHEY and CDR2 is SVGAGI. CDR3 DNA sequence: TGTGCCAGCAGTTTAGCAGCCAAAAACATTCAGTACTTC. Its protein product is CASSLAAKNIQYF.

This chain uses TRBV7-5 with TRBJ1-3. TRBV7-5 is classified as a pseudogene. CDR3 length: 18 residues. The CDR3 DNA reads as TGTGCCAGAAGCTTAGTTTCTGGCCGAGAACCCTCTGGAAACACCATATATTTT. It yields the protein CARSLVSGREPSGNTIYF.